Listed here are 11 T cell receptor beta chains from one sample, sequenced in a study of beta chain features in type 1 diabetes. General study points: Moderate yet significant TCRB CDR3 shortening was seen in Type 1 diabetes patients in all four CD4+ subsets.

The investigators reverse transcribed all of the isolated RNA, so they sequenced expressed TCRB transcripts. Sequencing was performed with immunoSEQ multiplex PCR; in TCRdb, only in-frame clones are kept and a portion is missing. The repertoire consists of 140,000 or so clones, with 13% occurring once and the leading ten covering under 1.5%. These TCRs are of unknown antigen specificity. Input material: central memory CD4+ T cells from blood. Receptors were obtained from a young man with type 1 diabetes.

A few counts support this clone. This sequence joins TRBV10-3 and TRBJ2-2; TRBD2 aligns across 7 bases. The trim removed 8 bases at V and 7 bases at J, leaving 7 bases unmatched. This CDR3 contains 13 residues. Per germline, CDR1 ENHRY and CDR2 SYGVKD. The CDR3 spells CAIGLVSGGELFF. For the CDR3, the DNA is TGTGCCATCGGACTAGTGAGTGGCGGGGAGCTGTTTTTT.

This chain joins TRBV25-1 and TRBJ2-3; the D gene is possibly TRBD1 (7 bases). Germline V gene data show CDR1 as MGHDK and CDR2 as SYGVNS. V was shortened by 1 base and J by 5 bases, with 16 bases between the two germline ends. The CDR3 totals 16 residues. The DNA for the CDR3 is TGTGCCAGCAGTGAATGGGGGGACAGCCGGGTAGATACGCAGTATTTT. This codes for CASSEWGDSRVDTQYF.

V is TRBV7-9 and J is TRBJ1-1; 9 bases are shared with TRBD1. The CDR3 is 16 amino acids. V lost 5 bases to trimming and J lost 1 base; unmatched junction nucleotides: 8. In germline, CDR1 is SEHNR, CDR2 FQNEAQ (reference sequence). CDR3 nucleotides: TGTGCCAGCAGCACTTACAGGGGGCGAGGGAACACTGAAGCTTTCTTT. Amino acid sequence: CASSTYRGRGNTEAFF.

This clone was observed a few times. The gene calls are TRBV28 and TRBJ1-2; 8 nucleotides agree with TRBD1. Losses at the gene ends were 5 bases for V and 8 bases for J; bases not matched to a gene: 7. The CDR3 covers 13 residues. Germline loops: CDR1 MDHEN, CDR2 SYDVKM. In DNA, the CDR3 is TGTGCCAGCAGTCGACAGGGGTTAATCGGCTACACCTTC. Translation gives CASSRQGLIGYTF.

J is TRBJ2-5 and V is TRBV7-6; a weak D match, TRBD2 (5 bases). V lost 1 base to trimming and J lost 5 bases, with 14 bases between them. Germline CDR1 is SGHVS and CDR2 is FNYEAQ. The CDR3 is 15 amino acids. This CDR3 reads CASSLEAVATETQYF. The CDR3 DNA reads TGTGCCAGCAGCTTAGAGGCTGTAGCGACGGAGACCCAGTACTTC.

This clone occurred once. A junction end diverges from the germline sequence, so it may reflect a read error. The rearrangement uses TRBV4-2 and TRBJ1-2, with 8 nucleotides matching TRBD1. Germline V gene sequence: CDR1 LGHNA, CDR2 YNFKEQ. The CDR3 is made up of 14 amino acids. As DNA, the CDR3 is TGTGCCAGCAGTCAAGTTGGACAGGGTGGTGGCTACACCTTC. Its protein product is CASSQVGQGGGYTF.

As DNA, the CDR3 is TGCGCCAGCAGCAGATATGAGAGCTCCTACAATGAGCAGTTCTTC. Protein product: CASSRYESSYNEQFF. The rearrangement uses TRBV5-1 and TRBJ2-1; D unclear. Trimming left V 4 bases short and J 0 bases short, with 11 bases between. The length of the CDR3 is 15 residues. Germline loops: CDR1 SGHRS, CDR2 YFSETQ.

This clone was seen only a few times. Other DNA sequences in the same sample also yield this CDR3. The chain recombines TRBV11-2 with TRBJ2-1; D not resolved. The germline V gene has CDR1 SGHAT and CDR2 FQNNGV. V lost 6 bases, J lost 9 bases, and 9 bases lay in between. The CDR3 sequence is 11 residues long. The CDR3 coding sequence is TGTGCCAGCAGTCGTGGTGGTGAGCAGTTCTTC. Protein sequence: CASSRGGEQFF.

The chain uses TRBV7-9 and TRBJ2-7, with TRBD1 as a possible D gene (6 bases). Trimming pared 2 bases from V and 6 bases from J, leaving 20 bases between. Germline V CDR1 and CDR2: SEHNR, FQNEAQ (reference sequence). The CDR3 runs 16 residues. CDR3 nucleotides: TGTGCCAGCAGCTTAACGATGAGGGGGATTTCGGGCGAGCAGTACTTC. As protein: CASSLTMRGISGEQYF. The whole variable domain, filled in from reference TRBV7-9 and TRBJ2-7, reads DTGVSQNPRHKITKRGQNVTFRCDPISEHNRLYWYRQTLGQGPEFLTYFQNEAQLEKSRLLSDRFSAERPKGSFSTLEIQRTEQGDSAMYLCASSLTMRGISGEQYFGPGTRLTVT.

V gene TRBV4-2 combines with J gene TRBJ1-3; D is undetermined. The V and J ends lost 1 base and 8 bases respectively, with 12 bases between them. Germline assignment: CDR1 LGHNA and CDR2 YNFKEQ. The CDR3 is 14 amino acids. This chain's CDR3 is CASSQGSAGDTIYF. CDR3 coding DNA: TGTGCCAGCAGCCAAGGGTCGGCCGGAGACACCATATATTTT.

The chain combines TRBV6-6 with TRBJ1-2; 7 bases agree with TRBD1. Unmatched junction bases numbered 9, after V lost 6 bases and J lost 5 bases. The V gene's germline CDR1 is MNHNY and CDR2 SVGAGI (reference sequence). CDR3 length: 14 amino acids. For the CDR3, the DNA is TGTGCCAGCAGAACAGGGGAGGTAGAATATGGCTACACCTTC. This sequence encodes CASRTGEVEYGYTF.